The entry below describes one T cell receptor (beta chain). This clone was recorded once. No antigen is known for it. No base quality values were provided; no much bigger clone lies one nucleotide off. The CDR3 regions of human TCRbeta chains were analyzed by immunosequencing. The paper's processing steps were these. TCRs in the repertoires were matched against a reference library of SARS-CoV-2-specific TCRs that had been generated with the MIRA antigen-specificity platform. Breadth was defined as the fraction of unique TCRs that were SARS-CoV-2-associated. Depth was defined as the fraction of total T cells that were SARS-CoV-2-associated. Each spike-specific TCR was assigned to its reactive spike region and to a CD4 or CD8 class using the MIRA data. Log10-transformed breadth and depth values were compared by one-way ANOVA with Sidak's multiple comparisons tests. TCRdb limited this immuneACCESS table to in-frame rearrangements with V and J called. A share of clones is missing; checked studies link under half to unresolved V genes, and the rest is unexplained. D and trimming come from the DNA, and the V and J calls and clone size come from that table. This sample has more than 95,000 clones in its table, and 88% of those were observed once. The ten largest clones take up 4.4% of the sample.

This entry is derived from a study of T cell responses to AZD1222 COVID-19 vaccine (dated by TCRdb to 2020 to 2022). Regarding the research as a whole: AZD1222 recipients whose second dose came at about 4 weeks and those whose second dose came at about 12 weeks were combined into one group, since spike-specific TCR depth and breadth did not differ between the two schedules. A total of 233 trial participants underwent TCR sequencing, of whom some 210 received two doses of AZD1222 and about 25 received two doses of the MenACWY control vaccine. Trial participants were enrolled by age into 18-55, 56-69 and 70-plus year subgroups, with roughly 150, 30 and 60 TCR-sequenced participants respectively.

What the time point label conveys for this sample: baseline before first vaccination. Vaccinee samples came from UK trials COV001 and COV002, including a single-blind randomized controlled phase 2/3 trial of AZD1222 (ChAdOx1 nCoV-19) in healthy adults. Trial participant PBMC samples were collected at day 0 and day 28 after the second dose for TCRbeta chain sequencing. The investigation overall reported the following: Vaccine-associated CD4 TCRs spanned the whole spike protein, with dominant responses in regions 160-218 and 743-854. The 56-69-year group was small, and its depth increase did not reach significance, likely because of low power. Reportedly, almost half of the unique spike-specific TCRs recognized epitopes lying outside the regions that are mutated in the B.1.351 and B.1.1.7 variants. A significant rise in spike-specific TCR breadth and depth was observed after two AZD1222 doses relative to day 0 and relative to MenACWY recipients. Only six AZD1222 recipients were SARS-CoV-2 seropositive at baseline, limiting conclusions about previously exposed vaccinees. No day 14 peak-response samples were available, so repertoires were characterized only after the peak T cell response. Most participants were white British and females outnumbered males, and the authors suggested that clonal diversity may have been underestimated.

The CDR3 covers 15 residues, taking in both the cysteine and the phenylalanine. Only the CDR3 portion is preserved as DNA: 45 bases, with reading frame beginning at the first base. V is pared back by 3 bases and J by 3 bases, with 14 bases lying between the germline termini. From the germline V gene (reference sequence), CDR1 is MNHNY and CDR2 is SVGAGI. Recombination joined TRBV6-6 with TRBJ1-2, and possibly TRBD1, on 6 matching bases. This receptor was obtained from an adult in good health. The specimen comprised peripheral blood, sampled on day 0 of AZD1222 vaccination. The CDR3 has the sequence CASSYIGGRDYGYTF. The DNA is TGTGCCAGCAGTTATATCGGGGGCCGCGACTATGGCTACACCTTC.